These T cell receptor beta chains were read from a single sample in a study of OX40 agonist ivuxolimab in advanced cancers. TCRdb's table, derived via immunoSEQ multiplex PCR, lists solely in-frame clones and lacks some. The sample carries fewer than 85,000 clones, around nine tenths recorded once. Sample: CD4+ or CD8+ T cells sorted from blood, taken in a trial of the OX40 agonist ivuxolimab. The receptors stem from an adult with an advanced solid tumor such as melanoma, head and neck, liver or kidney cancer. CDR3s include the opening cysteine and the closing phenylalanine or tryptophan. D genes are given only for firm matches. Where a row states a size, it is once, few, many or the class of an expanded clone; other rows omit it.

CDR3aa	CDR3nt	d_gene	abundance	v_gene	j_gene
CASSLVTGDRAFF	TGTGCCAGCAGCTTAGTGACAGGGGATCGCGCTTTCTTT	TRBD1	NA	TRBV7-2	TRBJ1-1
CASSYSGREAGNTIYF	TGTGCCAGCAGTTACTCGGGCAGGGAGGCTGGAAACACCATATATTTT	NA	NA	TRBV6-5	TRBJ1-3
CASSPRTNTGELFF	TGTGCCAGCTCACCCAGGACGAACACCGGGGAGCTGTTTTTT	NA	NA	TRBV18	TRBJ2-2
CASQAAGGRDTQYF	TGTGCCAGCCAGGCGGCGGGAGGCCGGGATACGCAGTATTTT	TRBD2	NA	TRBV7-9	TRBJ2-3
CASSPPGSTSYGYTF	TGTGCCAGCTCACCACCTGGCAGTACCTCCTATGGCTACACCTTC	NA	NA	TRBV18	TRBJ1-2
CSVAPGQGHGYTF	TGCAGCGTTGCTCCGGGACAGGGGCATGGCTACACCTTC	TRBD1	NA	TRBV29-1	TRBJ1-2
CASLTGGQLNTEAFF	TGTGCCAGCTTGACGGGGGGACAGTTAAACACTGAAGCTTTCTTT	TRBD1	NA	TRBV2	TRBJ1-1
CASSLTRLETQYF	TGTGCCAGCAGCTTGACCCGATTGGAGACCCAGTACTTC	NA	NA	TRBV7-2	TRBJ2-5
CASSLPGFRLNTEAFF	TGTGCCAGCAGCCTACCGGGATTTCGGCTGAACACTGAAGCTTTCTTT	NA	NA	TRBV6-6	TRBJ1-1
CASSLARGLVTEQFF	TGCGCCAGCAGCTTGGCCCGCGGACTAGTGACTGAGCAGTTCTTC	TRBD2	once	TRBV5-1	TRBJ2-1
CASIKQGSGETQYF	TGTGCCAGCATAAAGCAGGGGTCGGGAGAGACCCAGTACTTC	NA	NA	TRBV2	TRBJ2-5
CASSQDASGAQETQYF	TGTGCCAGCAGCCAAGATGCTAGCGGAGCCCAAGAGACCCAGTACTTC	TRBD2	NA	TRBV4-2	TRBJ2-5
CASSVITGRGNTIYF	TGTGCCAGCAGTGTCATCACAGGGCGCGGAAACACCATATATTTT	NA	NA	TRBV6-1	TRBJ1-3
CASSLAGWDNQPQHF	TGTGCCAGCAGCTTAGCGGGGTGGGACAATCAGCCCCAGCATTTT	NA	once	TRBV11-2	TRBJ1-5
CASSFISDRIEAFF	TGTGCCAGTAGTTTTATATCGGACAGAATTGAAGCTTTCTTT	NA	NA	TRBV19	TRBJ1-1
CASSSTSGAYNEQFF	TGTGCCAGCAGCTCAACTAGCGGAGCCTACAATGAGCAGTTCTTC	TRBD2	NA	TRBV7-2	TRBJ2-1
CASSLYLTGQGDTGELFF	TGTGCCAGCTCACTCTACCTAACCGGACAGGGTGACACCGGGGAGCTGTTTTTT	TRBD1	NA	TRBV18	TRBJ2-2
CASSLAHTGELFF	TGTGCCAGCAGCTTAGCCCACACCGGGGAGCTGTTTTTT	NA	NA	TRBV7-8	TRBJ2-2
CASSEAAGSLFSYNEQFF	TGTGCCAGCAGTGAAGCAGCCGGGTCGCTATTTTCCTACAATGAGCAGTTCTTC	NA	NA	TRBV2	TRBJ2-1
CASSIDRDTYEKLFF	TGTGCCAGTAGTATTGACCGGGACACCTATGAAAAACTGTTTTTT	NA	NA	TRBV19	TRBJ1-4
CASSVQYNEQFF	TGTGCCAGCAGCGTCCAGTACAATGAGCAGTTCTTC	NA	NA	TRBV9	TRBJ2-1
CASSDNQKPRGDIQYF	TGTGCCAGTTCGGATAACCAGAAACCGAGAGGAGACATTCAGTACTTC	NA	NA	TRBV19	TRBJ2-4
CASSFPGQSSYEQYF	TGTGCCAGCAGTTTTCCGGGACAGTCCTCCTACGAGCAGTACTTC	TRBD1	NA	TRBV6-5	TRBJ2-7
CASSFPGIGSGANVLTF	TGTGCCAGCAGCTTCCCAGGGATCGGCTCTGGGGCCAACGTCCTGACTTTC	NA	NA	TRBV7-8	TRBJ2-6
CASSPRWGGLPNYGYTF	TGTGCCAGCTCACCAAGGTGGGGCGGACTACCTAACTATGGCTACACCTTC	NA	NA	TRBV18	TRBJ1-2
CASSYGTGFPTYEQYF	TGTGCCAGCAGTTACGGGACAGGGTTCCCCACCTACGAGCAGTACTTC	TRBD1	NA	TRBV6-6	TRBJ2-7
CASSLARVDEQFF	TGTGCCAGCAGCTTAGCGCGGGTGGATGAGCAGTTCTTC	NA	NA	TRBV7-2	TRBJ2-1
CASSYSSGRTNEKLFF	TGTGCCAGCAGTTACTCGAGCGGGCGGACTAATGAAAAACTGTTTTTT	NA	NA	TRBV6-5	TRBJ1-4
CSVGGGYDTQYF	TGCAGCGTTGGTGGGGGGTACGATACGCAGTATTTT	NA	NA	TRBV29-1	TRBJ2-3
CATSRVAGTQETQYF	TGTGCCACCAGCAGGGTAGCGGGGACTCAAGAGACCCAGTACTTC	TRBD2	NA	TRBV15	TRBJ2-5
CAKTSWDSQTYEQYF	TGTGCCAAGACCTCGTGGGACTCACAAACCTACGAGCAGTACTTC	NA	NA	TRBV19	TRBJ2-7
CASSPGIQETQYF	TGTGCCAGCTCACCAGGGATTCAAGAGACCCAGTACTTC	NA	NA	TRBV18	TRBJ2-5
CASSQDEAGGGVHEQFF	TGCGCCAGCAGCCAAGACGAAGCTGGCGGGGGTGTCCATGAGCAGTTCTTC	TRBD2	NA	TRBV4-3	TRBJ2-1
CASSLERALAGGFDEQFF	TGTGCCAGCAGCTTAGAGAGGGCGCTAGCGGGAGGTTTCGATGAGCAGTTCTTC	TRBD2	NA	TRBV7-9	TRBJ2-1
CASGLARPYNEQFF	TGTGCCAGCGGTCTAGCGCGCCCCTACAATGAGCAGTTCTTC	NA	NA	TRBV7-9	TRBJ2-1
CASSDQGAEYNEQFF	TGTGCCAGCAGTGATCAGGGCGCCGAGTACAATGAGCAGTTCTTC	NA	NA	TRBV6-1	TRBJ2-1
CASSLTGATGELFF	TGTGCCAGCAGCTTGACGGGGGCCACCGGGGAGCTGTTTTTT	NA	NA	TRBV5-6	TRBJ2-2
CASRHSGTSRVYEQYF	TGTGCCAGCAGACACTCCGGGACTAGCAGGGTCTACGAGCAGTACTTC	NA	few	TRBV21-1	TRBJ2-7
CASSSDSANTGELFF	TGTGCCAGCAGCTCGGATAGCGCGAACACCGGGGAGCTGTTTTTT	NA	NA	TRBV7-6	TRBJ2-2
CSVARGGTEAFF	TGCAGCGTAGCCAGGGGAGGGACTGAAGCTTTCTTT	NA	NA	TRBV29-1	TRBJ1-1
CASSLRRGGSWLFF	TGTGCCAGCAGCTTGCGGCGGGGAGGGAGTTGGCTGTTTTTT	TRBD2	NA	TRBV5-6	TRBJ2-2